The 28 T cell receptor beta chains below come from one sample, sequenced in a study of identifying expanded T cells in peripheral blood. Only in-frame clones appear in the TCRdb table, and some are missing; sequencing was by immunoSEQ multiplex PCR. The sample has about 130,000 clones, 70% to 90% seen once. Sequencing used blood. The receptors here all came from a person aged 18 to 75 in good health.

The chain couples TRBV15 to TRBJ1-2, with unresolved D. Germline lookup yields CDR1 LNHNV and CDR2 YYDKDF (reference sequence). The CDR3 contains 14 residues. V was trimmed by 0 bases and J by 8 bases, leaving 13 bases between them. The CDR3: CATSRDKGLGGYTF. The DNA for the CDR3 is TGTGCCACCAGCAGAGATAAAGGGCTTGGGGGCTACACCTTC. The full variable domain, completed using reference TRBV15 and TRBJ1-2, is DAMVIQNPRYQVTQFGKPVTLSCSQTLNHNVMYWYQQKSSQAPKLLFHYYDKDFNNEADTPDNFQSRRPNTSFCFLDIRSPGLGDTAMYLCATSRDKGLGGYTFGSGTRLTVV.

This sequence joins TRBV6-4 and TRBJ1-6, with no clear D. The V end lost 6 bases, the J end lost 1 base, and 10 bases lay between the germline ends. The CDR3 runs to 15 residues. CDR1 is MRHNA and CDR2 is SNTAGT in the germline V gene. CDR3 protein: CASRETGSYNSPLHF. The CDR3 DNA is TGTGCCAGCAGGGAGACCGGGTCCTATAATTCACCCCTCCACTTT.

The rearrangement uses TRBV4-1 and TRBJ1-4, with 7 positions matching TRBD1. Trimming took 1 base from V and 5 from J; bases not matched to a gene: 7. This CDR3 comprises 16 residues. The germline V gene has CDR1 MGHRA and CDR2 YSYEKL. In DNA form, the CDR3 reads TGCGCCAGCAGCCAAGGCTCAGGGACAGCCAATGAAAAACTGTTTTTT. Protein: CASSQGSGTANEKLFF.

This sequence joins TRBV7-9 and TRBJ1-2, with a tentative D call TRBD1 (5 bases). The CDR3 sequence is 13 residues long. From germline, CDR1 is SEHNR and CDR2 FQNEAQ (reference sequence). With 5 bases removed from V and 7 bases from J, the gap between germline ends came to 14 bases. In DNA, the CDR3 is TGTGCCAGCAGCACGGACATCGAAAGTGGCTACACCTTC. It codes for CASSTDIESGYTF.

V and J are TRBV27 and TRBJ1-1, with 9 bases matching TRBD1. This CDR3 has 15 residues. Germline assignment: CDR1 MNHEY and CDR2 SMNVEV (reference sequence). V was pared by 4 bases and J by 6 bases, with 9 bases of the junction left unmatched. Here the CDR3 reads CASSSRDRENPEAFF. In DNA, the CDR3 is TGTGCCAGCAGTTCCCGGGACAGGGAGAATCCTGAAGCTTTCTTT.

V gene TRBV19 combines with J gene TRBJ2-7; 8 bases align to TRBD2. CDR1 LNHDA and CDR2 SQIVND come from the germline V gene (reference sequence). The length of the CDR3 is 17 residues. The V gene end was trimmed by 7 bases and the J gene end by 5 bases; junction bases not matched to a gene: 19. The CDR3 here is CASTPRWPGRAGHEQYF. The CDR3 DNA reads as TGTGCCAGTACCCCACGCTGGCCCGGGAGGGCCGGACACGAGCAGTACTTC.

The chain is built from TRBV7-2 and TRBJ1-4; no clear D. V was trimmed by 0 bases and J by 7 bases, leaving 9 bases between them. Germline V gene sequence: CDR1 SGHTA, CDR2 FQGNSA. The CDR3 is made up of 14 amino acids. In DNA, the CDR3 is TGTGCCAGCAGCTTAGCTAGCCGGGGTGAAAAACTGTTTTTT. Its translation: CASSLASRGEKLFF.

The sample holds one count of this clone. The chain joins TRBV15 to TRBJ2-1; the D is unclear. The CDR3 runs 15 residues. Germline V CDR1 and CDR2: LNHNV, YYDKDF (reference sequence). Trimming cost V 6 bases and J 0 bases, with 12 bases left between them. CDR3 sequence (DNA): TGTGCCACCAGGTGGTCCCCTAGCTCCTACAATGAGCAGTTCTTC. It specifies CATRWSPSSYNEQFF.

This clone has more than one count but fewer than ten. The V call is TRBV27, the J call TRBJ1-1; 7 bases fit TRBD1. V gave up 6 bases and J gave up 13 bases; unmatched junction bases: 8. This CDR3 spans 11 amino acids. Germline V lookup: CDR1 MNHEY, CDR2 SMNVEV (reference sequence). In DNA form, the CDR3 reads TGTGCCAGCAGCCGACAGGGATTCGTTTTCTTT. Translating gives CASSRQGFVFF.

The chain is built from TRBV25-1 and TRBJ2-4; TRBD1 or TRBD2 may be the D gene (5 bases each). Trimming stripped 6 bases from V and 1 base from J, with 7 bases between. CDR1 and CDR2 (germline): MGHDK, SYGVNS. CDR3 length equals 13 residues. Here the CDR3 reads CASRGVAKNIQYF. CDR3 DNA sequence: TGTGCCAGCAGGGGGGTGGCCAAAAACATTCAGTACTTC.

The chain is built from TRBV13 and TRBJ1-2; 9 bases align to TRBD1. The germline gives CDR1 PRHDT, CDR2 FYEKMQ (reference sequence). This CDR3 has 16 amino acids. Trimming cost V 3 bases and J 7 bases; bases outside gene matches: 12. The CDR3 nucleotides read TGTGCCAGCAGCTTTTTAAAACCGGGACAGGGAACTGGCTACACCTTC. Translated, it gives CASSFLKPGQGTGYTF.

This sequence joins TRBV6-1 and TRBJ2-1; D is unresolved. Trimming pared 4 bases from V and 10 bases from J, leaving 14 bases between. Germline loops: CDR1 MNHNS, CDR2 SASEGT. The CDR3 runs 13 residues. CDR3 coding DNA: TGTGCCAGCAGTGTCACCCATAAGGGAGAGCAGTTCTTC. This codes for CASSVTHKGEQFF.

The J gene is TRBJ1-2, the V gene TRBV4-3; 11 bases are shared with TRBD1. Germline values: CDR1 LGHNA, CDR2 YSLEER. This CDR3 has 20 residues. The V gene end was trimmed by 1 base and the J gene end by 3 bases; junction bases not matched to a gene: 16. CDR3 amino acids: CASSQGALGDRGSNYYGYTF. CDR3 in DNA: TGCGCCAGCAGCCAAGGGGCCTTAGGGGACAGGGGGTCTAACTACTATGGCTACACCTTC.

The chain couples TRBV28 to TRBJ1-5, with 10 nucleotides matching TRBD1. CDR1 MDHEN and CDR2 SYDVKM come from the germline V gene. The V and J ends lost 4 bases and 1 base, in that order; junction bases with no gene match: 7. There are 17 residues in the CDR3. Written as DNA, the CDR3 is TGTGCCAGCAGTTCTTGGACAGGGGGTGTGAGCAATCAGCCCCAGCATTTT. It yields the protein CASSSWTGGVSNQPQHF. The whole variable domain, filled in from reference TRBV28 and TRBJ1-5, reads DVKVTQSSRYLVKRTGEKVFLECVQDMDHENMFWYRQDPGLGLRLIYFSYDVKMKEKGDIPEGYSVSREKKERFSLILESASTNQTSMYLCASSSWTGGVSNQPQHFGDGTRLSIL.

The rearrangement links TRBV7-9 to TRBJ2-3, with TRBD2 matching 8 bases. The germline V gene has CDR1 SEHNR and CDR2 FQNEAQ (reference sequence). This CDR3 spans 16 amino acids. After removal of 2 bases from V and 6 bases from J, the junction contained 10 bases not matched to a gene. CDR3 sequence reads: CASSLSFREGRDTQYF. Here the CDR3 DNA reads TGTGCCAGCAGCTTAAGTTTTCGGGAGGGCCGGGATACGCAGTATTTT.

This clone occurred once. This chain connects TRBV4-1 to TRBJ2-3; D might be TRBD1 (6 bases). V lost 3 bases, J lost 5 bases, and 12 bases lay in between. The length of the CDR3 is 14 residues. Germline V gene lookup returns CDR1 MGHRA and CDR2 YSYEKL. Here the CDR3 DNA reads TGCGCCAGCAGCCAGGACAGTTACAGAGATACGCAGTATTTT. Its protein is CASSQDSYRDTQYF.

V and J are TRBV5-4 and TRBJ2-7, with 10 bases that match TRBD2. This CDR3 spans 15 amino acids. V trimming: 4 bases; J trimming: 4 bases; junction bases outside the gene matches: 8. Germline loops: CDR1 SGHNT, CDR2 YYREEE (reference sequence). CDR3 nucleotides: TGTGCCAGCAGCCCGGTCCCTAGCGGGAGTTACGAGCAGTACTTC. It yields the protein CASSPVPSGSYEQYF.

In its sample, this clone was seen a few times. The chain recombines TRBV11-2 with TRBJ1-6; D gene unclear. Trimming took off 5 bases at V and 7 bases at J, with 18 bases between the two ends. Germline V gene lookup returns CDR1 SGHAT and CDR2 FQNNGV. CDR3 size: 16 residues. CDR3: CASSPGSTGTNSPLHF. For the CDR3, the DNA is TGTGCCAGCAGCCCGGGAAGCACGGGCACCAATTCACCCCTCCACTTT.

The chain has TRBV7-8 and TRBJ1-2, with TRBD1 identical over 10 bases. The CDR3 is 14 residues long. V lost 5 bases to trimming and J lost 7 bases; unmatched junction nucleotides: 7. CDR1 SGHVS and CDR2 FQNEAQ come from the germline V gene. CDR3 coding DNA: TGTGCCAGCAGCCCGACAGGGGGCGATGGTGGCTACACCTTC. This codes for CASSPTGGDGGYTF. The complete variable domain, with remaining parts taken from reference TRBV7-8 and TRBJ1-2, reads GAGVSQSPRYKVAKRGQDVALRCDPISGHVSLFWYQQALGQGPEFLTYFQNEAQLDKSGLPSDRFFAERPEGSVSTLKIQRTQQEDSAVYLCASSPTGGDGGYTFGSGTRLTVV.

This chain joins TRBV10-3 and TRBJ2-1, with D maybe TRBD1 (6 bases). Per germline, CDR1 ENHRY and CDR2 SYGVKD. The CDR3 length is 14 residues. Deletions cut 3 bases from V and 12 bases from J, with 18 bases between. The CDR3 is CAISDQQGNLGQFF. In DNA form, the CDR3 reads TGTGCCATCAGTGATCAACAGGGAAATTTGGGGCAGTTCTTC.

The chain has TRBV2 and TRBJ2-5; D might be TRBD1 (6 bases). The germline V and J ends were trimmed by 4 bases and 4 bases, with 13 bases remaining between them. There are 14 residues in the CDR3. Germline-derived CDR1 and CDR2 are SNHLY and FYNNEI. CDR3 nucleotide sequence: TGTGCCAGCAGTGGATGGACAGTCCGAGAGACCCAGTACTTC. This translates into CASSGWTVRETQYF.

CDR3 DNA: TGTGCCAGCAGCCGACAGGGGGCTCTAGCTGAAGCTTTCTTT. Translated: CASSRQGALAEAFF. The gene calls are TRBV6-6 and TRBJ1-1, with TRBD1 identical over 10 bases. The junction had 7 bases not matched to a gene; V was cut back by 6 bases and J by 6 bases. This CDR3 spans 14 amino acids. Germline CDR1 MNHNY, CDR2 SVGAGI (reference sequence).

The chain combines TRBV4-2 with TRBJ2-5; 9 bases are shared with TRBD2. The germline gives CDR1 LGHNA, CDR2 YNFKEQ. Germline trimming cut 1 base from V and 4 bases from J; bases unmatched to any gene: 7. The CDR3 has 16 amino acids. DNA of the CDR3: TGTGCCAGCAGCCAAGGGGGCGGGGGGGCCTTAGAGACCCAGTACTTC. It translates to CASSQGGGGALETQYF.

This chain connects TRBV5-1 to TRBJ1-2; D is perhaps TRBD1 (6 bases). Trimming removed 1 base at V and 6 bases at J, with 10 bases between. CDR1 and CDR2 from the germline V gene are SGHRS and YFSETQ. This CDR3 comprises 13 residues. The CDR3 DNA follows: TGCGCCAGCAGCTTGCGCAGGGGCGATGGCTACACCTTC. Encoded protein: CASSLRRGDGYTF.

The chain links TRBV10-3 to TRBJ2-5; the D gene is possibly TRBD1 (6 bases). V was cut by 10 bases and J by 5 bases, with 17 bases left in between. CDR1 and CDR2 (germline): ENHRY, SYGVKD. This CDR3 spans 13 amino acids. The CDR3 bases are TGTGCCAGCGGTTCAGGGGTGATGGAGACCCAGTACTTC. It codes for CASGSGVMETQYF.

This clone was detected a few times. The V and J genes are TRBV4-1 and TRBJ2-6; 7 bases align to TRBD1. The CDR3 consists of 17 residues. In germline, CDR1 is MGHRA, CDR2 YSYEKL. Losses at the gene ends were 4 bases for V and 1 base for J; bases not matched to a gene: 7. In DNA form, the CDR3 reads TGCGCCAGCAGCCCTTCCGGGACAGTGTCTGGGGCCAACGTCCTGACTTTC. This codes for CASSPSGTVSGANVLTF.

The rearrangement uses TRBV5-1 and TRBJ1-1, with TRBD1 as a possible D gene (6 bases). Trimming pared 2 bases from V and 5 bases from J, leaving 13 bases between. CDR3 length equals 14 residues. Germline CDR1 SGHRS, CDR2 YFSETQ. CDR3 in amino acids: CASSFQGTRTEAFF. The CDR3 bases are TGCGCCAGCAGCTTCCAGGGGACGCGGACTGAAGCTTTCTTT. Looking up the rest from reference TRBV5-1 and TRBJ1-1 gives the full variable domain: KAGVTQTPRYLIKTRGQQVTLSCSPISGHRSVSWYQQTPGQGLQFLFEYFSETQRNKGNFPGRFSGRQFSNSRSEMNVSTLELGDSALYLCASSFQGTRTEAFFGQGTRLTVV.

CDR3 DNA: TGTGCCAGCATCGCGCGAGGGGGCTCCTACGAGCAGTACTTC. Its protein product is CASIARGGSYEQYF. J is TRBJ2-7 and V is TRBV11-2; D perhaps matches TRBD1 (6 bases). The CDR3 has 14 residues. In germline, CDR1 is SGHAT, CDR2 FQNNGV. The germline V and J ends were trimmed by 7 bases and 0 bases, with 13 bases remaining between them.